What follows are 13 T cell receptor beta chains derived from one specimen sequenced in a study of cytomegalovirus exposure and HLA in healthy donors. 60 Vbeta and 13 Jbeta primers were used in PCR. Clones were read by immunoSEQ multiplex PCR, and TCRdb kept only the in-frame ones, dropping some. The table shows about 140,000 clones, with more than 75% occurring only once. Input material: PBMCs. The receptors stem from a man aged 18 to 29 in good health and CMV-seropositive.

The chain combines TRBV5-1 with TRBJ1-6; D might be TRBD1 (6 bases). The CDR3 sequence is 16 residues long. The germline V and J ends were trimmed by 0 bases and 7 bases, with 14 bases remaining between them. The V gene's germline CDR1 is SGHRS and CDR2 YFSETQ. CDR3 sequence: CASSLDPDSANSPLHF. DNA of the CDR3: TGCGCCAGCAGCTTGGATCCGGACAGCGCAAATTCACCCCTCCACTTT.

This chain links TRBV4-1 with TRBJ2-2, with TRBD2 matching over 7 bases. CDR1 is MGHRA and CDR2 is YSYEKL in the germline V gene. J gave up 6 bases and V 4 bases, and 8 bases lay outside the gene matches. The CDR3 is 15 residues long. The CDR3 spells CASSLGGELAGELFF. The DNA of the CDR3 is TGCGCCAGCAGCCTGGGGGGGGAATTGGCCGGGGAGCTGTTTTTT.

The chain recombines TRBV30 with TRBJ1-2, with D perhaps matching TRBD1 (5 bases). CDR3 length: 14 residues. Trimming shortened V by 3 bases and J by 8 bases, and 19 bases separated the two germline ends. Germline V gene lookup returns CDR1 GTSNPN and CDR2 SVGIG (reference sequence). The CDR3 DNA reads TGTGCCTGGAGGCTGGGACTAAATGCCCAGGGCTACACCTTC. Its translation: CAWRLGLNAQGYTF.

The chain uses TRBV27 and TRBJ2-2; 12 nucleotides match TRBD1. In germline, CDR1 is MNHEY, CDR2 SMNVEV (reference sequence). With V trimmed by 2 bases and J by 6 bases, 7 bases remained unmatched. This CDR3 is 17 amino acids long. DNA for the CDR3: TGTGCCAGCAGTTTAGCGGGACAGGGGGCGCCGTCCGGGGAGCTGTTTTTT. Translation: CASSLAGQGAPSGELFF.

The chain employs TRBV10-3 and TRBJ2-5; no reliable D call. This CDR3 is built from 12 residues. Germline assignment: CDR1 ENHRY and CDR2 SYGVKD. V lost 4 bases, J lost 1 base, and 4 bases lay in between. The CDR3 DNA follows: TGTGCCATCAGTGGAGTCCAAGAGACCCAGTACTTC. As protein: CAISGVQETQYF.

The V call is TRBV9, the J call TRBJ1-4; TRBD1 agrees at 8 bases. Losses at the gene ends were 3 bases for V and 4 bases for J; bases not matched to a gene: 2. The V gene's germline CDR1 is SGDLS and CDR2 YYNGEE. The CDR3 covers 14 residues. The CDR3 sequence: CASSEGQGNEKLFF. In DNA form, the CDR3 reads TGTGCCAGCAGCGAAGGACAGGGTAATGAAAAACTGTTTTTT.

The rearrangement uses TRBV18 and TRBJ1-5; 9 nucleotides line up with TRBD1. J gave up 6 bases and V 0 bases, and 0 bases lay outside the gene matches. Germline V CDR1 and CDR2: KGHSH, LQKENI. The CDR3 extends over 14 amino acids. The CDR3 DNA sequence: TGTGCCAGCTCACCACCGACAGGGGGTCAGCCCCAGCATTTT. Protein sequence: CASSPPTGGQPQHF.

The rearrangement links TRBV21-1 to TRBJ2-7; TRBD2, as called in the table, went unchecked against the DNA. TRBV21-1 is assigned pseudogene status. The CDR3 consists of 17 residues. The CDR3 loop reads CASSKGSGTSFSYEQYF. The CDR3 DNA reads as TGTGCCAGCAGCAAAGGGAGCGGGACATCCTTCTCCTACGAGCAGTACTTC.

The rearrangement uses TRBV28 and TRBJ2-7, with TRBD2 identical over 9 bases. In germline, CDR1 is MDHEN, CDR2 SYDVKM. The CDR3 spans 15 residues. V lost 1 base and J lost 1; bases outside the gene matches: 2. CDR3 protein: CASSLYSGGSYEQYF. The CDR3 DNA is TGTGCCAGCAGTTTATATAGCGGGGGATCCTACGAGCAGTACTTC. The variable domain in full, completed from reference TRBV28 and TRBJ2-7, reads DVKVTQSSRYLVKRTGEKVFLECVQDMDHENMFWYRQDPGLGLRLIYFSYDVKMKEKGDIPEGYSVSREKKERFSLILESASTNQTSMYLCASSLYSGGSYEQYFGPGTRLTVT.

This rearrangement joins TRBV19 to TRBJ2-1, with a tentative D call TRBD2 (7 bases). This CDR3 spans 15 amino acids. Germline lookup yields CDR1 LNHDA and CDR2 SQIVND (reference sequence). Deletions cut 5 bases from V and 4 bases from J, with 15 bases between. The CDR3 reads CASSLGGGAYNEQFF. The CDR3 DNA follows: TGTGCCAGTAGTCTGGGAGGGGGGGCGTACAATGAGCAGTTCTTC.

The chain carries TRBV5-6 and TRBJ1-4; TRBD1 agrees at 9 bases. The germline gives CDR1 SGHDT, CDR2 YYEEEE. The V gene end was trimmed by 3 bases and the J gene end by 10 bases; junction bases not matched to a gene: 7. The CDR3 runs 14 residues. The CDR3 sequence: CASSSGTGRGKLFF. The CDR3 DNA is TGTGCCAGCAGCTCCGGGACAGGGAGGGGAAAACTGTTTTTT.

In DNA, the CDR3 is TGTGCCAGTAGTACAGGGGCGAATGGCTACACCTTC. Amino acids: CASSTGANGYTF. This sequence joins TRBV19 and TRBJ1-2; possibly TRBD1 for D (6 bases). Per germline, CDR1 LNHDA and CDR2 SQIVND (reference sequence). V lost 4 bases and J 6 bases, leaving 9 bases between the germline ends. The CDR3 spans 12 residues.

This chain joins TRBV5-4 and TRBJ2-5; D possibly corresponds to TRBD2 (6 bases). V was cut by 0 bases and J by 5 bases, with 20 bases left in between. Germline lookup yields CDR1 SGHNT and CDR2 YYREEE (reference sequence). The CDR3 is made up of 17 amino acids. CDR3 sequence: CASSLAQASDNGETQYF. The CDR3 bases are TGTGCCAGCAGCTTGGCCCAGGCTAGCGACAACGGGGAGACCCAGTACTTC.